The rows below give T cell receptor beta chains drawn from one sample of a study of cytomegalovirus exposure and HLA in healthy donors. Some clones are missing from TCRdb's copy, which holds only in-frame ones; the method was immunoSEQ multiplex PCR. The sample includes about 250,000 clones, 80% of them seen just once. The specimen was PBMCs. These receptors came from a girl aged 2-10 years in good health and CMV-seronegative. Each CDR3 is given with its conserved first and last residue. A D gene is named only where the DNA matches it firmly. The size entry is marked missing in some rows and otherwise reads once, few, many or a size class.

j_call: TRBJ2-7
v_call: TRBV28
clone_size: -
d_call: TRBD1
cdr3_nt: TGTGCCAGCAGTTACGGGACAGCCGTAACCTACGAGCAGTACTTC
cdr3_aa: CASSYGTAVTYEQYF

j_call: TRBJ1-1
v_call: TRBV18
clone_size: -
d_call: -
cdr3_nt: TGTGCCAGCTCTCCGTCGGTCCGGTGCACTGAAGCTTTCTTT
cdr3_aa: CASSPSVRCTEAFF

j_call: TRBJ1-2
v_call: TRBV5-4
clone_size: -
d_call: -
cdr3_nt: TGTGCCAGCACCTCCGACAGCAACTATGGCTACACCTTC
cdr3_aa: CASTSDSNYGYTF

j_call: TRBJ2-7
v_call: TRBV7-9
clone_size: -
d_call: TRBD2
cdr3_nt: TGTGCCAGCAGCTCCCCTAGCGGGGGGGTATACGAGCAGTACTTC
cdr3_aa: CASSSPSGGVYEQYF

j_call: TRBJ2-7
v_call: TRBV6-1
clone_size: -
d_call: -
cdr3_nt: TGTGCCAGCAGTGTCACAGTGTACTCCTACGAGCAGTACTTC
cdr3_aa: CASSVTVYSYEQYF

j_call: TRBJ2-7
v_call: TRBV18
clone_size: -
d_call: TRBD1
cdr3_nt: TGTGCCAGCTCCCCGACAGGGGGCCGCTACGAGCAGTACTTC
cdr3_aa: CASSPTGGRYEQYF

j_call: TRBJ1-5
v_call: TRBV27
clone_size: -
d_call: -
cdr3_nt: TGTGCCAGCTCGTTGGCGGCCGGCAATCAGCCCCAGCATTTT
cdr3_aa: CASSLAAGNQPQHF

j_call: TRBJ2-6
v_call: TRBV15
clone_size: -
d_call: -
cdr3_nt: TGTGCCACCAGCAGAGACAGGGCTGGGGCCAACGTCCTGACTTTC
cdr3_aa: CATSRDRAGANVLTF

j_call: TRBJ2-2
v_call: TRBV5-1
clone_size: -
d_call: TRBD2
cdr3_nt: TGCGCCAGCAGCTTGGAAACTAGCGGGAGGTCCGGGGAGCTGTTTTTT
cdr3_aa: CASSLETSGRSGELFF

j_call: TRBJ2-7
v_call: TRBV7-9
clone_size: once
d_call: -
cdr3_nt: TGTGCCAGCAGCTCATCGACAGGCTCCTACGAGCAGTACTTC
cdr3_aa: CASSSSTGSYEQYF

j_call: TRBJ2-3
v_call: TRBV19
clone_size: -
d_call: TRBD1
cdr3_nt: TGTGCCAGTAGTATACCGCCGGGACAGGGGGCAGATACGCAGTATTTT
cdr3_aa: CASSIPPGQGADTQYF

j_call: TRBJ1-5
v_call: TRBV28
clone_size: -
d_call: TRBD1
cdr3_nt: TGTGCCAGCAGTGCCGGACAGGGGGATCAGCCCCAGCATTTT
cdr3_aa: CASSAGQGDQPQHF

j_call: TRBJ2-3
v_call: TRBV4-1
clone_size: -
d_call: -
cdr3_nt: TGCGCCAGCAGCCAAGGGGCGGGGCCCACAGATACGCAGTATTTT
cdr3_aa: CASSQGAGPTDTQYF

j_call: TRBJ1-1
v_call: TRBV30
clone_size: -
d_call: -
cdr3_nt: TGTGCCTGGAGTGTACAATTGGCATTAGAAGCTTTCTTT
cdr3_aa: CAWSVQLALEAFF

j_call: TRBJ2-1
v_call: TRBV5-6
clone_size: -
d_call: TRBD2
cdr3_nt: TGTGCCAGCAGCTTGGCGGTTAGCGGGACGGGCAATGAGCAGTTCTTC
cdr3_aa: CASSLAVSGTGNEQFF

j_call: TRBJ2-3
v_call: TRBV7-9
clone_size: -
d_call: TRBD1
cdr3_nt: TGTGCCAGCAGCCGGGACAGGAGCACAGATACGCAGTATTTT
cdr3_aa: CASSRDRSTDTQYF

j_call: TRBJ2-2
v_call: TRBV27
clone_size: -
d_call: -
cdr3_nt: TGTGCCAGCTTGCCCGCGGGGGCAGATGCCGGGGAGCTGTTTTTT
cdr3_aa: CASLPAGADAGELFF

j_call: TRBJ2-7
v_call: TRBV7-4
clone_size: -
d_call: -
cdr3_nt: TGTGCCAGCAGCTTAGACAAGTCAGGCTACGAGCAGTACTTC
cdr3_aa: CASSLDKSGYEQYF

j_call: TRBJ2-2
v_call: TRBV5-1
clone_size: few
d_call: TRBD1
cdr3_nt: TGCGCCAGCAGCATAGGACAGGTTGGATCGCCCGGGGAGCTGTTTTTT
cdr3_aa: CASSIGQVGSPGELFF

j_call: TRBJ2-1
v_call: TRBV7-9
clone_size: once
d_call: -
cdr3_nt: TGTGCCAGCAGCTCACAATTAGGGAGCAATGAGCAGTTCTTC
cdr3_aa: CASSSQLGSNEQFF

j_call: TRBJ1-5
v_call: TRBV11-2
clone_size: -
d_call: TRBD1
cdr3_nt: TGTGCCAGCAACTTAGGGGGGGACAGGGGCCAGCCCCAGCATTTT
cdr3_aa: CASNLGGDRGQPQHF

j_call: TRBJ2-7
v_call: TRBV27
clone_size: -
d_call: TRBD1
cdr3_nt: TGTGCCAGCAGTTCCCGACAGGGGGAGCAGTACTTC
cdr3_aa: CASSSRQGEQYF

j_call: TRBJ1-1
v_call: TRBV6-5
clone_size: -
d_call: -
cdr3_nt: TGTGCCACAAAAGGGGTTTTCGATGGCACTGAAGCTTTCTTT
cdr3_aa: CATKGVFDGTEAFF

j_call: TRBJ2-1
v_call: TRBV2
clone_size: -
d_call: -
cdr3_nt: TGTGCCCGAGTAAGTTACAATGAGCAGTTCTTC
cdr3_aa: CARVSYNEQFF

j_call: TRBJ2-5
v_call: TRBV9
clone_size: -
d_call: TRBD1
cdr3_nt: TGTGCCAGCAGCGTAGAACAGGGGAAGGGAGAGACCCAGTACTTC
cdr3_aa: CASSVEQGKGETQYF

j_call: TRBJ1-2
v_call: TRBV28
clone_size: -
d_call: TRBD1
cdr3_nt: TGTGCCAGCAGATCAGGGGGTTATGGCTACACCTTC
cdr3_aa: CASRSGGYGYTF

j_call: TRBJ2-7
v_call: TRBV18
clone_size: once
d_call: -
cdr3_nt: TGTGCCAGCTCACGGTCACAGGGACCCTACGAGCAGTACTTC
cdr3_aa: CASSRSQGPYEQYF

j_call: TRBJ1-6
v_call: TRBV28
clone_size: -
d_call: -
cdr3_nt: TGTGCCAGCAAAAAGAGGAGGGTTTCACCCCTCCACTTT
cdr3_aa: CASKKRRVSPLHF

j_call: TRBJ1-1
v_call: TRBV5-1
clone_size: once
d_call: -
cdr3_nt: TGCGCCAGCAGCTTGTCCTCAGGAGAAGCTTTCTTT
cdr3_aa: CASSLSSGEAFF

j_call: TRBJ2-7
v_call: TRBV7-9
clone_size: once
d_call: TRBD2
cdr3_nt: TGTGCCAGCAGCCCCGGGACTAGAGATTACGAGCAGTACTTC
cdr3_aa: CASSPGTRDYEQYF

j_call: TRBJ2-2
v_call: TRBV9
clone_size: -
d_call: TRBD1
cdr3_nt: TGTGCCAGCAGCGTTCACCCGGGACAGCCAAACACCGGGGAGCTGTTTTTT
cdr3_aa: CASSVHPGQPNTGELFF

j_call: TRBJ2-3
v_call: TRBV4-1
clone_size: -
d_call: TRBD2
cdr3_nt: TGCGCCAGCAGCCGGACAGGGAGGGGACTAGCGGGAGGAGGGGGCACAGATACGCAGTATTTT
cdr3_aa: CASSRTGRGLAGGGGTDTQYF

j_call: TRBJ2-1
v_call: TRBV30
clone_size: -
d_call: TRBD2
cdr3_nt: TGTGCCTGGAACTCCGGGACTAGCGGCAATGAGCAGTTCTTC
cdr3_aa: CAWNSGTSGNEQFF

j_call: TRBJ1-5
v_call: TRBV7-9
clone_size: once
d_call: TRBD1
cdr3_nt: TGTGCCAGCAGCTTAGGACAGGGAGCCGGTCAGCCCCAGCATTTT
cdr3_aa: CASSLGQGAGQPQHF

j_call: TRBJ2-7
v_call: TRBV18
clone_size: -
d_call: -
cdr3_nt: TGTGCCAGCTCACCACCGGTGGCTAGCGTCCACGAGCAGTACTTC
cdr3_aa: CASSPPVASVHEQYF

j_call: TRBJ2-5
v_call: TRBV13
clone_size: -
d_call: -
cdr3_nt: TGTGCCAGCAGCCCCGGCGGCTTACAAGAGACCCAGTACTTC
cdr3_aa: CASSPGGLQETQYF

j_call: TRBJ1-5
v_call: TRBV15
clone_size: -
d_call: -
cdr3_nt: TGTGCCACCAGCAGAGGGTCAGGGGTTCAGCCCCAGCATTTT
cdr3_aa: CATSRGSGVQPQHF

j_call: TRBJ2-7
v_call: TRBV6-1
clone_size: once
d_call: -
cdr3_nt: TGTGCCAGCAGTTCCCAGGGGAATGTCTTCTACGAGCAGTACTTC
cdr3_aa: CASSSQGNVFYEQYF

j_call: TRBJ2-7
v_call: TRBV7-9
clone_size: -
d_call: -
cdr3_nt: TGTGCCAGCAACGGGGATACCTACGAGCAGTACTTC
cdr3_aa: CASNGDTYEQYF

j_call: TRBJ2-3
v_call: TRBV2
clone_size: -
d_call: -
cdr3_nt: TGTGCCAGCAGCTACGACTTAGCCACAGATACGCAGTATTTT
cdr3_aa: CASSYDLATDTQYF

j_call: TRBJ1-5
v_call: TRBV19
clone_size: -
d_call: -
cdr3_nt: TGTGCCAGTAGTATTACAGGCTATAGCAATCAGCCCCAGCATTTT
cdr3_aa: CASSITGYSNQPQHF

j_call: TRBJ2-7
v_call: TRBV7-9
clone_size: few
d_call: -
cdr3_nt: TGTTCCAGCAGCTTATACCCACTAACCTACGAGCAGTACTTC
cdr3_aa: CSSSLYPLTYEQYF

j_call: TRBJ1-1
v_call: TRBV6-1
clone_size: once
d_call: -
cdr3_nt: TGTGCCAGCAGTGAAGTGGTCAGGGGCCCAAGAAAGAACACTGAAGCTTTCTTT
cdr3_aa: CASSEVVRGPRKNTEAFF

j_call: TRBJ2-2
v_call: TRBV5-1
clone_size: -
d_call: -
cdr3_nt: TGCGCCAGCAATACGCGGGGCCCGCAAAGGGAGCTGTTTTTT
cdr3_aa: CASNTRGPQRELFF

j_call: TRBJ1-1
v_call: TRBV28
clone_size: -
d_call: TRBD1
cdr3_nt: TGTGCCAGCAGTTTATGGACAGGGAGGACTGAAGCTTTCTTT
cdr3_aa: CASSLWTGRTEAFF